Following are 30 T cell receptor beta chains from one sample sequenced in a study of shared clonotypes between healthy human individuals. The method was immunoSEQ multiplex PCR; TCRdb's version includes in-frame clones alone and lacks a portion of them. The sample records some 2.4 million clones, approximately 93% being singletons. The sample comprised naive CD4+ T cells from PBMCs. Sample subset: CD45RA+ positively selected. The receptors originated from a young man in good health. Some clones in this sample may be carry-over from other donors' samples.

The chain combines TRBV30 with TRBJ2-4; the D is unclear. V dropped 1 base and J dropped 3 bases, with 13 bases sitting between them. Per the germline V gene, CDR1 is GTSNPN and CDR2 is SVGIG (reference sequence). This CDR3 is 15 amino acids long. The CDR3 bases are TGTGCCTGGAGTGGCAACGGGCTCGGCAAAAACATTCAGTACTTC. Translated, it gives CAWSGNGLGKNIQYF. Full variable domain (missing parts from reference TRBV30 and TRBJ2-4): SQTIHQWPATLVQPVGSPLSLECTVEGTSNPNLYWYRQAAGRGLQLLFYSVGIGQISSEVPQNLSASRPQDRQFILSSKKLLLSDSGFYLCAWSGNGLGKNIQYFGAGTRLSVL.

The V gene is TRBV27, the J gene TRBJ2-2; D possibly corresponds to TRBD1 (6 bases). Trimming removed 4 bases at V and 4 bases at J, with 13 bases between. CDR3 size: 15 residues. CDR1 is MNHEY and CDR2 is SMNVEV in the germline V gene (reference sequence). CDR3 DNA: TGTGCCAGCAGTTCGTCAGGGGAAGGCACCGGGGAGCTGTTTTTT. Residues: CASSSSGEGTGELFF.

The rearrangement uses TRBV28 and TRBJ2-3, with D possibly TRBD2 on 7 matching bases. The V gene's germline CDR1 is MDHEN and CDR2 SYDVKM. The CDR3 is 19 residues long. The V gene lost 4 bases and the J gene lost 0 bases, with 23 bases spanning the gap. This CDR3 is CASSSAGTKSGGSTDTQYF. In DNA form, the CDR3 reads TGTGCCAGCAGTTCCGCCGGGACAAAATCCGGGGGGAGCACAGATACGCAGTATTTT.

The chain recombines TRBV2 with TRBJ2-7, with 7 bases lining up with TRBD2. V was clipped by 7 bases and J by 0 bases; unmatched bases: 9. In germline, CDR1 is SNHLY, CDR2 FYNNEI. This CDR3 has 15 amino acids. The CDR3 DNA follows: TGTGCCAGCAATGGCGGGAGAGGGGCCTCCTACGAGCAGTACTTC. It yields the protein CASNGGRGASYEQYF.

The chain has TRBV6-5 and TRBJ1-6, with 8 bases identical to TRBD1. The germline V gene has CDR1 MNHEY and CDR2 SVGAGI. V dropped 5 bases and J dropped 10; count of bases not matched to a gene: 4. The CDR3 has 13 amino acids. CDR3 region: CASSRDRSSPLHF. The CDR3 DNA follows: TGTGCCAGCAGTCGGGACAGGTCCTCACCCCTCCACTTT.

This chain uses TRBV2 with TRBJ2-2, with unresolved D. With 7 bases removed from V and 5 bases from J, the gap between germline ends came to 8 bases. The CDR3 is 12 amino acids. The germline V gene has CDR1 SNHLY and CDR2 FYNNEI. Here the CDR3 DNA reads TGTGCCAGCATTGTCATAACCGGGGAGCTGTTTTTT. Its protein product is CASIVITGELFF.

The genes are TRBV7-2 and TRBJ2-5, with 8 positions matching TRBD2. This CDR3 is built from 13 residues. The trim removed 4 bases at V and 5 bases at J, leaving 3 bases unmatched. Germline V gene lookup returns CDR1 SGHTA and CDR2 FQGNSA. This CDR3 is CASSSGGGETQYF. The CDR3 DNA reads as TGTGCCAGCAGCTCAGGCGGGGGGGAGACCCAGTACTTC.

The CDR3 spells CASRPGGGNTIYF. The CDR3 nucleotides are TGTGCCAGCCGACCGGGAGGTGGAAACACCATATATTTT. The J gene is TRBJ1-3, the V gene TRBV27; D is uncertain. The germline CDR1 and CDR2 sequences are MNHEY and SMNVEV (reference sequence). V was pared by 8 bases and J by 3 bases, with 11 bases between. The CDR3 extends over 13 amino acids.

With respect to this clone: The same CDR3 arises from other DNA sequences in this sample as well. This chain links TRBV5-1 with TRBJ1-2; 7 nucleotides align to TRBD1. This CDR3 contains 13 residues. Per germline, CDR1 SGHRS and CDR2 YFSETQ. J lost 4 bases, V lost 4 bases, and 4 bases had no gene match. The CDR3 DNA sequence: TGCGCCAGCAGCCTGGGACAGTCCTATGGCTACACCTTC. Protein sequence: CASSLGQSYGYTF.

The chain combines TRBV5-1 with TRBJ2-1, with D possibly matching TRBD2 (5 bases). The CDR3 is made up of 13 amino acids. The germline CDR1 and CDR2 sequences are SGHRS and YFSETQ. Trimming stripped 9 bases from V and 0 bases from J, with 10 bases between. The chain's CDR3 is CATASSSYNEQFF. The CDR3 DNA reads as TGCGCCACCGCTAGCAGCTCCTACAATGAGCAGTTCTTC.

The rearrangement uses TRBV5-1 and TRBJ2-5; TRBD1 aligns across 7 bases. Germline CDR1 SGHRS, CDR2 YFSETQ. J gave up 9 bases and V 3 bases, and 14 bases lay outside the gene matches. CDR3 length: 15 residues. The CDR3 region has the DNA TGCGCCAGCAGCTCCGGGACAGAATTCCCCAAGGCCCAGTACTTC. Its protein is CASSSGTEFPKAQYF.

This clone was seen once. This chain uses TRBV7-9 with TRBJ1-2; 10 nucleotides line up with TRBD1. The CDR3 runs to 15 residues. Germline V gene sequence: CDR1 SEHNR, CDR2 FQNEAQ (reference sequence). V was clipped by 1 base and J by 4 bases; unmatched bases: 3. The CDR3 loop reads CASSLGDRGPYGYTF. The CDR3 region has the DNA TGTGCCAGCAGCTTAGGGGACAGGGGACCCTATGGCTACACCTTC.

The genes are TRBV4-1 and TRBJ1-4, with a weak D call TRBD1 (6 bases). This CDR3 spans 17 amino acids. Trimming cost V 0 bases and J 7 bases, with 18 bases left between them. The germline gives CDR1 MGHRA, CDR2 YSYEKL. CDR3 residues: CASSQDRWAGESEKLFF. CDR3 DNA: TGCGCCAGCAGCCAAGATAGGTGGGCAGGGGAGAGTGAAAAACTGTTTTTT.

V usage is TRBV7-2 and J usage is TRBJ2-5; D not resolved. CDR3 length: 13 residues. Germline V gene lookup returns CDR1 SGHTA and CDR2 FQGNSA. V lost 6 bases to trimming and J lost 1 base, with 9 bases between them. The CDR3 loop is CASRPGSQETQYF. CDR3 bases: TGTGCCAGCAGGCCCGGGTCCCAAGAGACCCAGTACTTC.

With respect to this clone: This CDR3 is also generated by other DNA sequences in the sample. The V call is TRBV7-2, the J call TRBJ1-4, with 10 bases fitting TRBD1. The CDR3 has 14 residues. The germline CDR1 and CDR2 sequences are SGHTA and FQGNSA. V was clipped by 5 bases and J by 8 bases; unmatched bases: 5. The DNA for the CDR3 is TGTGCCAGCAGCCTAGGACAGGGGGTGGAAAAACTGTTTTTT. It codes for CASSLGQGVEKLFF.

The chain is built from TRBV28 and TRBJ2-3; D gene ambiguous. The CDR3 sequence is 15 residues long. Trimming cost V 4 bases and J 2 bases, with 13 bases left between them. CDR1 is MDHEN and CDR2 is SYDVKM in the germline V gene. The CDR3 DNA follows: TGTGCCAGCAGTTCCCCAGCGACAAACACAGATACGCAGTATTTT. It specifies CASSSPATNTDTQYF.

The chain carries TRBV6-6 and TRBJ1-5; D is uncertain. Germline assignment: CDR1 MNHNY and CDR2 SVGAGI (reference sequence). V was cut by 5 bases and J by 15 bases, with 11 bases left in between. The CDR3 has 10 amino acids. For the CDR3, the DNA is TGTGCCAGCAGTGGGATCTGGACGCATTTT. Amino acid sequence: CASSGIWTHF.

This chain uses TRBV7-8 with TRBJ1-5, with a tentative D call TRBD1 (5 bases). V was cut by 2 bases and J by 7 bases, with 12 bases left in between. Germline loops: CDR1 SGHVS, CDR2 FQNEAQ. The CDR3 has 14 amino acids. The CDR3 loop is CASSLIQGGQPQHF. The CDR3 region has the DNA TGTGCCAGCAGCTTAATTCAGGGTGGGCAGCCCCAGCATTTT.

The CDR3 sequence: CASSRRSASTDTQYF. The CDR3 nucleotides are TGTGCCAGCAGTCGACGGTCGGCTAGCACAGATACGCAGTATTTT. V usage is TRBV25-1 and J usage is TRBJ2-3; D not certain. Looked up from germline, CDR1 is MGHDK and CDR2 is SYGVNS. The CDR3 totals 15 residues. V was pared by 5 bases and J by 0 bases, with 12 bases between.

V usage is TRBV7-9 and J usage is TRBJ1-6; a weak D match, TRBD1 (5 bases). Trimming pared 7 bases from V and 3 bases from J, leaving 10 bases between. From germline, CDR1 is SEHNR and CDR2 FQNEAQ (reference sequence). CDR3 length: 14 residues. The CDR3 here is CASNWGGYNSPLHF. For the CDR3, the DNA is TGTGCCAGCAACTGGGGGGGCTATAATTCACCCCTCCACTTT. Full variable domain (outside the CDR3, taken from reference TRBV7-9 and TRBJ1-6): DTGVSQNPRHKITKRGQNVTFRCDPISEHNRLYWYRQTLGQGPEFLTYFQNEAQLEKSRLLSDRFSAERPKGSFSTLEIQRTEQGDSAMYLCASNWGGYNSPLHFGNGTRLTVT.

This chain joins TRBV4-3 and TRBJ1-2; D might be TRBD1 (5 bases). Germline assignment: CDR1 LGHNA and CDR2 YSLEER. CDR3 length: 16 residues. V shed 4 bases and J shed 0 bases, with 15 bases lying between them. The CDR3 bases are TGCGCCAGCAGCCCGGTTCTGACAGAGACTAACTATGGCTACACCTTC. Its protein product is CASSPVLTETNYGYTF.

As regards this clone: Other nucleotide sequences in the sample specify the same CDR3. The chain combines TRBV28 with TRBJ1-2; 9 positions agree with TRBD1. V shed 9 bases and J 4 bases; nucleotides not matched to a gene: 9. The CDR3 is 14 amino acids. The germline V gene has CDR1 MDHEN and CDR2 SYDVKM. The CDR3 here is CASRTGQGGYGYTF. The DNA for the CDR3 is TGTGCCAGTAGAACGGGACAGGGCGGCTATGGCTACACCTTC.

This sequence joins TRBV19 and TRBJ2-3; D perhaps matches TRBD1 (6 bases). The CDR3 extends over 19 amino acids. Germline V gene data show CDR1 as LNHDA and CDR2 as SQIVND (reference sequence). V shed 3 bases and J shed 0 bases, with 22 bases lying between them. CDR3 DNA sequence: TGTGCCAGTAGTATGTTAAGGGCCCTTCACAGGGAAAGCACAGATACGCAGTATTTT. Translating it yields CASSMLRALHRESTDTQYF.

The chain combines TRBV11-3 with TRBJ2-1, with TRBD2 identical over 10 bases. The CDR3 spans 18 residues. The germline gives CDR1 SGHNT, CDR2 YENEEA. The V segment lost 0 bases and the J segment 4 bases; nucleotides outside the gene matches: 9. The CDR3 DNA follows: TGTGCCAGCAGCTTAGATCTCTCAGCAGCGGGAGGGTACAATGAGCAGTTCTTC. This codes for CASSLDLSAAGGYNEQFF.

This clone was found once. The chain uses TRBV9 and TRBJ2-1; 8 positions match TRBD2. There are 16 residues in the CDR3. In germline, CDR1 is SGDLS, CDR2 YYNGEE. V lost 1 base, J lost 4 bases, and 7 bases stayed unmatched. DNA for the CDR3: TGTGCCAGCAGCGTAACCAGCGGGAGTTTGTACAATGAGCAGTTCTTC. Protein: CASSVTSGSLYNEQFF.

V usage is TRBV7-9 and J usage is TRBJ2-5; 7 nucleotides match TRBD2. This CDR3 contains 16 residues. Germline assignment: CDR1 SEHNR and CDR2 FQNEAQ (reference sequence). V trimming: 7 bases; J trimming: 9 bases; junction bases outside the gene matches: 20. The CDR3: CASTYRRTSNLEAQYF. CDR3 coding DNA: TGTGCCAGCACTTACCGTCGGACTAGTAACCTTGAGGCCCAGTACTTC. Combining the CDR3 with reference TRBV7-9 and TRBJ2-5 gives the whole variable domain DTGVSQNPRHKITKRGQNVTFRCDPISEHNRLYWYRQTLGQGPEFLTYFQNEAQLEKSRLLSDRFSAERPKGSFSTLEIQRTEQGDSAMYLCASTYRRTSNLEAQYFGPGTRLLVL.

The chain has TRBV11-1 and TRBJ2-1; 9 positions match TRBD2. This CDR3 has 19 residues. J gave up 8 bases and V 7 bases, and 24 bases lay outside the gene matches. Per the germline V gene, CDR1 is SGHAT and CDR2 is FQDESV (reference sequence). The CDR3 loop reads CASTSRGETPSGTQDEQFF. The CDR3 DNA sequence: TGTGCCAGCACCTCGAGAGGGGAAACGCCTAGCGGGACCCAGGATGAGCAGTTCTTC.

The J gene is TRBJ2-7, the V gene TRBV15; no clear D gene. The germline CDR1 and CDR2 sequences are LNHNV and YYDKDF (reference sequence). The CDR3 covers 16 residues. The V gene lost 0 bases and the J gene lost 0 bases, with 12 bases spanning the gap. The CDR3 region has the DNA TGTGCCACCAGCAGAGATCCCGGCAGAGTCTCCTACGAGCAGTACTTC. Translated, it gives CATSRDPGRVSYEQYF.

Only one count was recorded for this clone. J is TRBJ2-3 and V is TRBV28, with TRBD2 matching over 10 bases. Trimming removed 6 bases from V and 3 bases from J; junction bases left unmatched: 6. CDR1 and CDR2 (germline): MDHEN, SYDVKM. This CDR3 region has 15 residues. The CDR3 here is CASSQLAGSTDTQYF. DNA for the CDR3: TGTGCCAGCAGCCAACTAGCGGGAAGTACAGATACGCAGTATTTT.

The chain employs TRBV27 and TRBJ2-2; no clear D. The V and J ends lost 6 bases and 7 bases respectively, with 15 bases between them. The CDR3 length is 14 residues. The V gene's germline CDR1 is MNHEY and CDR2 SMNVEV (reference sequence). The CDR3, as DNA: TGTGCCAGCAGCCGGACGAGAGCCGGCGGGGAGCTGTTTTTT. Residues: CASSRTRAGGELFF.